This TCR beta chain was sequenced for a study of blood T cells in healthy people across ages. As for the study in general: Template switching retrieved approximately one barcoded beta molecule for each two T cells.

The junction had 3 bases not matched to a gene; V was cut back by 0 bases and J by 1 base. The CDR3 totals 15 residues. CDR1 and CDR2 from the germline V gene are SGHRS and YFSETQ. Alongside a J-beta primer mix, a sample-barcoded 5' primer served in a second PCR lasting 7 to 11 cycles. Each of the cDNA molecules was tagged by a template-switch adaptor with 12 random nucleotides. TCRdb used MiXCR to reprocess the 5' RACE reads, holding one entry per CDR3 protein. The table records approximately 690,000 distinct CDR3 sequences, around 38% of them present only once. General study results and limits: Age advanced and TCR beta diversity per million T cells fell, roughly linearly. Because sorting was not performed, PBMCs prevented conclusive naive versus antigen-experienced comparison.

A note on this clonotype: The antigen is not known.

Sequenced material: blood. V is TRBV5-1 and J is TRBJ1-2, with TRBD1 matching 7 bases. This TCR derives from a man older than 75 in good health. The CDR3 loop reads CASSLGQGGNYGYTF. CDR3 in DNA: TGCGCCAGCAGCTTGGGACAGGGTGGTAACTATGGCTACACCTTC.